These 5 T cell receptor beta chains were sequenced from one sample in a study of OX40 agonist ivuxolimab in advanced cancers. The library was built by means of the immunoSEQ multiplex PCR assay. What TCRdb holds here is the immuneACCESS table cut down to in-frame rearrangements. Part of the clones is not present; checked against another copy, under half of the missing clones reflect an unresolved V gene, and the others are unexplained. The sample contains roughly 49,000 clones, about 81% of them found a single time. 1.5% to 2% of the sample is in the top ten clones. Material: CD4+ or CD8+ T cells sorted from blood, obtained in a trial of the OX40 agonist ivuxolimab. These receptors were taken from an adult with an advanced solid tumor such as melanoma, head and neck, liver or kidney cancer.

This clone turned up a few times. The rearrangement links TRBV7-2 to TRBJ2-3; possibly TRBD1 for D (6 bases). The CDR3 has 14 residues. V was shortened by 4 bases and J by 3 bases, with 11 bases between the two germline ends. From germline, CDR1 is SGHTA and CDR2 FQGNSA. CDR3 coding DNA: TGTGCCAGCAGCTATACAGGGTTGACAGATACGCAGTATTTT. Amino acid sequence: CASSYTGLTDTQYF. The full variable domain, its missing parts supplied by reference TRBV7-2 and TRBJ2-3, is GAGVSQSPSNKVTEKGKDVELRCDPISGHTALYWYRQSLGQGLEFLIYFQGNSAPDKSGLPSDRFSAERTGGSVSTLTIQRTQQEDSAVYLCASSYTGLTDTQYFGPGTRLTVL.

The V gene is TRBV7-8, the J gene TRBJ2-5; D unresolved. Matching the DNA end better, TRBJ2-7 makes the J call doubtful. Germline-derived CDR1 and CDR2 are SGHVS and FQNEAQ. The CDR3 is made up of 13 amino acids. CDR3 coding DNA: TGTGCCAGCCAGCCGGGTCGCTCCTACGAGCAGTACTTC. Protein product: CASQPGRSYEQYF.

The CDR3 coding sequence is TGTGCCAGCAGTTTATACGGGAGGGGGGACACAGATACGCAGTATTTT. Protein sequence: CASSLYGRGDTDTQYF. V and J are TRBV28 and TRBJ2-3, with 8 bases matching TRBD2. From germline, CDR1 is MDHEN and CDR2 SYDVKM. V shed 1 base and J 2 bases; nucleotides not matched to a gene: 5. This CDR3 comprises 16 residues.

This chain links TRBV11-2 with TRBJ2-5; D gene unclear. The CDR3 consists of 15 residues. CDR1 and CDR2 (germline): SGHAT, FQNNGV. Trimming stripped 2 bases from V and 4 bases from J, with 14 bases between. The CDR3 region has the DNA TGTGCCAGCAGCTTACAAACAGCTCGGGCAGAGACCCAGTACTTC. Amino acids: CASSLQTARAETQYF. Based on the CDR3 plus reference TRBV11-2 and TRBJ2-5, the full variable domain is EAGVAQSPRYKIIEKRQSVAFWCNPISGHATLYWYQQILGQGPKLLIQFQNNGVVDDSQLPKDRFSAERLKGVDSTLKIQPAKLEDSAVYLCASSLQTARAETQYFGPGTRLLVL.

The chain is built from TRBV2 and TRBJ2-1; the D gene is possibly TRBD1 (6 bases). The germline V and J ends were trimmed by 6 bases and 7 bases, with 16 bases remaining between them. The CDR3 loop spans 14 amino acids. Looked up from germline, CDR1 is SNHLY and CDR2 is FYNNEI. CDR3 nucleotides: TGTGCCAGCAGGGCCCTCAGGGGCAAAAATGAGCAGTTCTTC. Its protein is CASRALRGKNEQFF.